This T cell receptor beta chain was documented in a study of memory CD4+ T cells and cytomegalovirus serostatus (dated by TCRdb to between 2019 and 2020). As for the study more broadly: The roughly 33 healthy Belgian adults in the cohort included 9 who were CMV seropositive and roughly 25 who were CMV seronegative. CD4+ memory TCRbeta repertoires of a Belgian cohort with known cytomegalovirus serostatus were sequenced in order to replicate a published TCR-based CMV serostatus classifier.

In the germline V gene (reference sequence), CDR1 corresponds to WNHNN and CDR2 to SYGVQD. V loses 5 bases, J loses 1 base, and the germline ends lie 8 bases apart. Including cysteine and phenylalanine, the CDR3 has 14 amino acids. CDR3 DNA is the only sequence kept; it has 42 bases, read in frame from the first base. The study at large found these results: The results were interpreted as suggesting that the CMV-associated TCR signature is largely present in the CD4+ memory repertoire. CMV serostatus prediction reached a median bootstrapped AUC of roughly 0.95 with the original framework and just under 0.93 with a US-trained random forest. Among the roughly 160 previously reported CMV-associated TCRbeta sequences, some 62 showed up in the CD4+ memory repertoires, with each one found in between one and five individuals. Unlike the original study, which covered naive and memory CD4+ and CD8+ populations, the Belgian study sequenced only CD4+CD45RO+ memory cells. The original-framework classifier achieved a median bootstrapped AUC of about 0.95 with a 95% CI of 0.76-1.00 on the Belgian cohort.

Single viable CD3+CD4+CD8-CD45RO+ cells were sorted as memory CD4+ T cells on a FACSAria II. CMV serostatus was determined with a Roche Elecsys assay detecting serum IgG against CMV pp150, pp28, p38 and p52. After the samples were thawed, total CD4+ T cells were enriched through positive selection using CD4 magnetic microbeads. The samples came from a different study that was designed specifically to examine the CD4+ T cell memory repertoire. Peripheral blood mononuclear cells were isolated and cryopreserved according to standard operating procedures, and serum was kept at -80 degrees C. Staining used CD3-PerCP (BW264/56), CD4-APC (RPA-T4), CD45RO-PE (UCHT1) and CD8-Pacific Orange (3B5) antibodies, with Sytox blue excluding non-viable cells. Genomic DNA was extracted from sorted cells with the Quick-DNA Microprep Kit. Amplification of TCRbeta DNA was done with the immunoSEQ hsTCRbeta kit, following the protocol from the manufacturer. TCRbeta libraries were sequenced on an Illumina MiSeq instrument. The published analysis was carried out like this. Once out-of-frame sequences had been removed, a few million distinct TCRbeta sequences were left, which works out to an average of roughly 70,000 per individual. Each individual was scored using the number of some 150 previously reported CMV-associated TCRbeta sequences that the individual carried and the total number of productive distinct TCRbeta sequences. A beta-binomial model was reimplemented in Python, and scikit-learn random forests with default parameters were trained on data from the US cohort. Classifier performance on the Belgian cohort was summarized as median AUC with percentile confidence intervals over 10,000 bootstrap iterations. Entries here come from immuneACCESS through TCRdb and include only in-frame sequences with V and J called. Some clones fail to appear in such tables; in the studies checked, an unresolved V gene covers under half of the shortfall, and the cause of the remainder is unknown. For V, J and clone size, that table is used; D and trimming come from the DNA. Recorded for this sample are 85,000 to 100,000 clones; approximately 80% of them occurred a single time. Of the sample, 3.5% to 4% falls within the top ten clones.

As to this clone: Its antigen is currently not known. The input lacks base qualities; no much larger clone sits a single base away.

The chain uses TRBV10-1 and TRBJ2-2; no D gene can be assigned with confidence. Sequenced sample: memory CD4+ T cells from blood. The origin of this receptor is an adult in good health and CMV-seropositive. The CDR3 in this case is CASSSSLNTGELFF. The sequenced DNA is TGCGCCAGCAGTTCTAGTTTGAACACCGGGGAGCTGTTTTTT.